The 5 T cell receptor beta chains below were found in one sample sequenced in a study of B cell selection in AIRE deficiency. Regulatory T cells were sorted as CD4+CD25hiCD127low/negative. The assay was immunoSEQ multiplex PCR, and TCRdb's table has in-frame clones only and misses some. This sample has roughly 14,000 clones, with roughly 91% found just once. Sequencing was performed on Tregs sorted from PBMCs. Receptors originate from a human donor with AIRE deficiency.

The V gene is TRBV5-1, the J gene TRBJ2-5; D is possibly TRBD1 (6 bases). The germline V gene encodes CDR1 SGHRS and CDR2 YFSETQ. The CDR3 loop spans 15 amino acids. V was trimmed by 4 bases and J by 2 bases, leaving 15 bases between them. The CDR3 DNA reads as TGCGCCAGCAGCATTTTACAGGGAGCTCAAGAGACCCAGTACTTC. Its protein is CASSILQGAQETQYF.

The DNA for the CDR3 is TGTGCCAGCAGCTCCGTTATCCCGCCCCGTAAGACCCAGTACTTC. Translated: CASSSVIPPRKTQYF. The V gene is TRBV7-3, the J gene TRBJ2-5; no definite D call. In germline, CDR1 is SGHTA, CDR2 FQGTGA. V lost 4 bases and J 6 bases, leaving 18 bases between the germline ends. The CDR3 contains 15 residues.

This chain links TRBV5-1 with TRBJ1-5; no clear D. Trimming removed 0 bases at V and 7 bases at J, with 11 bases between. Germline CDR1 SGHRS, CDR2 YFSETQ. This CDR3 has 14 amino acids. The CDR3 reads CASSLGAGNQPQHF. Here the CDR3 DNA reads TGCGCCAGCAGCTTGGGGGCGGGTAACCAGCCCCAGCATTTT.

The chain is built from TRBV7-8 and TRBJ1-2; 7 nucleotides match TRBD1. V trimming: 1 base; J trimming: 7 bases; junction bases outside the gene matches: 3. This CDR3 has 13 residues. CDR1 is SGHVS and CDR2 is FQNEAQ in the germline V gene. CDR3 in DNA: TGTGCCAGCAGCTTAGACAGGGGTATTGGCTACACCTTC. Its protein product is CASSLDRGIGYTF.

This clone has a handful of counts. The V and J genes are TRBV7-3 and TRBJ2-5; the match to TRBD2 covers 12 bases. V gave up 5 bases and J gave up 3 bases; unmatched junction bases: 7. This CDR3 spans 16 amino acids. Germline V gene sequence: CDR1 SGHTA, CDR2 FQGTGA. The CDR3 nucleotides are TGTGCCAGCAGCCCGGGACTAGCGGGTAGAAAAGAGACCCAGTACTTC. Translated, it gives CASSPGLAGRKETQYF.